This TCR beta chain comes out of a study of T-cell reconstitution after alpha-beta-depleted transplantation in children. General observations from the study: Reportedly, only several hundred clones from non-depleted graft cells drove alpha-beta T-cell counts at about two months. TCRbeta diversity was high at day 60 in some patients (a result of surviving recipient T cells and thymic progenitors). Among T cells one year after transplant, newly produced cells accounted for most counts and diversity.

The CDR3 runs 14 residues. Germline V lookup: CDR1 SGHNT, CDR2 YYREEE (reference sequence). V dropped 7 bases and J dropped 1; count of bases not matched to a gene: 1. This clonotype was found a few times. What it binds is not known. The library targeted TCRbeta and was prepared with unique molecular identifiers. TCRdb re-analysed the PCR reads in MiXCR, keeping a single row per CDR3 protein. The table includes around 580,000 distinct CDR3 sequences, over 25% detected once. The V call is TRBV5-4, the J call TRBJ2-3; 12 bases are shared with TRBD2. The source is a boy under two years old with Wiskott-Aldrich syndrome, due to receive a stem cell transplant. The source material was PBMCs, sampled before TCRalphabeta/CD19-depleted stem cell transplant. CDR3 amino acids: CASGLAGRTDTQYF. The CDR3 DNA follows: TGTGCCAGCGGACTAGCGGGACGCACAGATACGCAGTATTTT.